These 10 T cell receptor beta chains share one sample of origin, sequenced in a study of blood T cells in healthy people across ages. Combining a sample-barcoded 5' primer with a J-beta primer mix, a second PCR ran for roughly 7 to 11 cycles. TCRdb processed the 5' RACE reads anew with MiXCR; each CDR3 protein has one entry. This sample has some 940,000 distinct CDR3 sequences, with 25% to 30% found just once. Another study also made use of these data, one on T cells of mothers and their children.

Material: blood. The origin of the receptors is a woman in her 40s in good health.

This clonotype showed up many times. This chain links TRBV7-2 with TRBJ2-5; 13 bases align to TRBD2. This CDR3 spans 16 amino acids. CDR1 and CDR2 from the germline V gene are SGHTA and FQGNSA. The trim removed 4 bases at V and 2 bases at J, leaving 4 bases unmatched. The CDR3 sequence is CASSSQLAGGQETQYF. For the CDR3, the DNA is TGTGCCAGCAGCTCGCAACTAGCGGGGGGGCAAGAGACCCAGTACTTC.

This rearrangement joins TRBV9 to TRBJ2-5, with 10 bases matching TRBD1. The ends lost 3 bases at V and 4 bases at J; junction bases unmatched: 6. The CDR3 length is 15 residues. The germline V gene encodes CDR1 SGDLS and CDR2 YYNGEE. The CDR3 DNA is TGTGCCAGCAGCGCGACAGGGGGCCGCGTAGAGACCCAGTACTTC. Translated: CASSATGGRVETQYF.

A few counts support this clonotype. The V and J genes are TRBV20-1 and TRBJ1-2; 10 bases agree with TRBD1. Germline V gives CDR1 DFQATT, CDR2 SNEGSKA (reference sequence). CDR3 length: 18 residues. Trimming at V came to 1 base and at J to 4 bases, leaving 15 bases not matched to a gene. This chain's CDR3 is CSARAQTGGPGGSYGYTF. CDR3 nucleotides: TGCAGTGCTAGAGCTCAGACAGGGGGCCCAGGGGGGAGCTATGGCTACACCTTC.

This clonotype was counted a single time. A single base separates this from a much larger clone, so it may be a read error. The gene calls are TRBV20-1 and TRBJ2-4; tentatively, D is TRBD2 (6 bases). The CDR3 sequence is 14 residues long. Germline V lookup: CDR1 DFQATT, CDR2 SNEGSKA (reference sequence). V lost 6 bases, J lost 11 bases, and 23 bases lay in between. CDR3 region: CSAPWGEKWDVQYF. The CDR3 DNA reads TGCAGTGCCCCTTGGGGGGAAAAGTGGGACGTTCAGTACTTC.

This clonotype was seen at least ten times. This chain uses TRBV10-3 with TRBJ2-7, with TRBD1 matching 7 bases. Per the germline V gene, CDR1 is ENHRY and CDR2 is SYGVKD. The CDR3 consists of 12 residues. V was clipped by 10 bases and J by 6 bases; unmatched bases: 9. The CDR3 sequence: CANGQAYLEQYF. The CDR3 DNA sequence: TGTGCCAATGGACAGGCCTACCTCGAGCAGTACTTC.

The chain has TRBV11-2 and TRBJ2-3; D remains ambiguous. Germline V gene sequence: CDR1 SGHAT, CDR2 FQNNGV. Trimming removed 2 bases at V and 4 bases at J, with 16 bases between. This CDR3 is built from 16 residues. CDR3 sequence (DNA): TGTGCCAGCAGCTTAATCGGCTTCTATATGTCAGATACGCAGTATTTT. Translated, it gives CASSLIGFYMSDTQYF.

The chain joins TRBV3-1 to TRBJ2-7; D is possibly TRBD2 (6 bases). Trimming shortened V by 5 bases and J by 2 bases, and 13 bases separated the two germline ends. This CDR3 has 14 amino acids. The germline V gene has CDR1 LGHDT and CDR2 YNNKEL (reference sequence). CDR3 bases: TGTGCCAGCAGCTCGGGACTGGCGACCTACGAGCAGTACTTC. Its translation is CASSSGLATYEQYF.

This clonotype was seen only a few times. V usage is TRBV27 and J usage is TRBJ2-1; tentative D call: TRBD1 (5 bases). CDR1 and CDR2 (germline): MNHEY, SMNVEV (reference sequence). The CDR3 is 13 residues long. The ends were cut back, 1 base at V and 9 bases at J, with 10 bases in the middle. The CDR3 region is CASSLWWGFEQFF. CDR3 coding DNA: TGTGCCAGCAGTTTATGGTGGGGCTTTGAGCAGTTCTTC.

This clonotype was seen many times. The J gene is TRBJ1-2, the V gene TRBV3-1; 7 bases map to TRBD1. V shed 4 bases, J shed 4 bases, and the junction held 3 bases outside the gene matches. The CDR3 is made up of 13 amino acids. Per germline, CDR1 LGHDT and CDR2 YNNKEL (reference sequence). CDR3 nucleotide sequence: TGTGCCAGCAGCCCAAGACAGGGCTATGGCTACACCTTC. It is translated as CASSPRQGYGYTF.

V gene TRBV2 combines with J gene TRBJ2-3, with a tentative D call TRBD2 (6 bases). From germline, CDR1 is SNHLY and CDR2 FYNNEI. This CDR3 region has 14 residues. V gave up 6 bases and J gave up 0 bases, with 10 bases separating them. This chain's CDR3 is CASRKEGSTDTQYF. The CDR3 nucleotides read TGTGCCAGCAGGAAGGAGGGGAGCACAGATACGCAGTATTTT.